The clone carrying this TCR beta chain has just a few counts. The antigen is undetermined. This entry is derived from a study of naive and memory T cell subsets. The germline CDR1 and CDR2 sequences are MNHNS and SASEGT. Trimming cost V 4 bases and J 5 bases; bases outside gene matches: 6. This CDR3 has 14 residues. Both TRBC1 and TRBC2 were covered by a beta constant-region primer of two equimolar oligonucleotides. TCRdb re-derived calls from the UMI-ligation and nested PCR reads in MiXCR, one entry per CDR3 protein. Of roughly 91,000 distinct CDR3 sequences listed, over 10% are singletons. The study, taken as a whole, reports: Findings for naive and memory subsets could not be checked against ground truth.

Specimen: central memory CD4+ T cells from blood. V and J are TRBV6-1 and TRBJ1-1, with 8 bases lining up with TRBD1. The clonotype was recovered from a human donor in good health. The CDR3 DNA follows: TGTGCCAGCAGTGGTCAGGGGGCAGCGACTGAAGCTTTCTTT. This codes for CASSGQGAATEAFF.